These 25 T cell receptor beta chains came from one sample sequenced in a study of T cells after yellow fever vaccination. MiXCR, applied by TCRdb to the 5' RACE reads, yields one record per CDR3 protein. The data contain nearly 300,000 distinct CDR3 sequences, approximately 8% of them singletons. Here the sequenced sample was CD4+ T cells sorted from PBMCs, taken 5 days after the yellow fever booster vaccination. The receptors come from a man between 18 and 35 years old who received the YFV17D yellow fever vaccine.

This clonotype was detected many times. V usage is TRBV24-1 and J usage is TRBJ2-2; D remains ambiguous. Trimming took 4 bases from V and 7 from J, leaving 6 bases between them. Germline V CDR1 and CDR2: KGHDR, SFDVKD. The CDR3 is 12 residues long. Here the CDR3 DNA reads TGTGCCACCAGTGACAGGTTCGGGGAGCTGTTTTTT. Translating gives CATSDRFGELFF.

In this sample, this clonotype turned up a few times. This chain uses TRBV5-1 with TRBJ2-3; D not certain. CDR3 size: 15 residues. CDR1 and CDR2 (germline): SGHRS, YFSETQ. Trimming left V 1 base short and J 5 bases short, with 14 bases between. The CDR3, as DNA: TGCGCCAGCAGCTTGTCAGCCCAACACTTAGATACGCAGTATTTT. Translating it yields CASSLSAQHLDTQYF.

This clonotype has at least ten counts. The rearrangement links TRBV5-1 to TRBJ2-3, with D possibly matching TRBD2 (6 bases). V was pared by 4 bases and J by 6 bases, with 15 bases between. This CDR3 spans 14 amino acids. Germline V gene lookup returns CDR1 SGHRS and CDR2 YFSETQ. CDR3 sequence reads: CASSPLAAGDTQYF. As DNA, the CDR3 is TGCGCCAGCAGCCCACTAGCTGCCGGCGATACGCAGTATTTT.

The chain is built from TRBV7-8 and TRBJ1-1, with D unresolved. V was shortened by 5 bases and J by 1 base, with 14 bases between the two germline ends. Germline V CDR1 and CDR2: SGHVS, FQNEAQ. The CDR3 loop spans 15 amino acids. CDR3 in amino acids: CASSHSRVRNTEAFF. The CDR3 bases are TGTGCCAGCAGCCACTCCCGGGTAAGGAACACTGAAGCTTTCTTT.

The chain carries TRBV15 and TRBJ2-5, with D possibly matching TRBD2 (7 bases). V was clipped by 6 bases and J by 1 base, with 12 bases between them. Germline values: CDR1 LNHNV, CDR2 YYDKDF (reference sequence). CDR3 length: 14 residues. CDR3 loop: CATRGGGSQETQYF. The DNA of the CDR3 is TGTGCCACCAGAGGGGGGGGATCCCAAGAGACCCAGTACTTC.

CDR3 residues: CSAPPGGLAEAFF. The DNA for the CDR3 is TGCAGTGCCCCCCCCGGGGGCTTAGCTGAAGCTTTCTTT. The chain couples TRBV20-1 to TRBJ1-1, with D possibly being TRBD1 (6 bases). The CDR3 runs 13 residues. Looked up from germline, CDR1 is DFQATT and CDR2 is SNEGSKA (reference sequence). V shed 6 bases and J shed 6 bases, with 17 bases lying between them.

This clonotype was found a few times. The chain employs TRBV27 and TRBJ2-5; 8 positions agree with TRBD1. This CDR3 has 16 residues. CDR1 MNHEY and CDR2 SMNVEV come from the germline V gene (reference sequence). With V trimmed by 4 bases and J by 5 bases, 12 bases remained unmatched. CDR3 sequence: CASSSPPGTGQETQYF. The CDR3 region has the DNA TGTGCCAGCAGTTCACCCCCAGGGACAGGCCAGGAGACCCAGTACTTC.

This clonotype occurred a few times. The gene calls are TRBV4-2 and TRBJ2-1; 12 positions match TRBD2. Germline-derived CDR1 and CDR2 are LGHNA and YNFKEQ. The V gene end was trimmed by 2 bases and the J gene end by 6 bases; junction bases not matched to a gene: 2. The CDR3 is 15 residues long. The CDR3 here is CASSQTSGGFNEQFF. The CDR3 DNA reads TGTGCCAGCAGCCAAACTAGCGGGGGGTTCAATGAGCAGTTCTTC.

The rearrangement uses TRBV6-2 or TRBV6-3 and TRBJ2-7, with TRBD2 as a possible D gene (6 bases). V gave up 5 bases and J gave up 4 bases, with 21 bases separating them. CDR1 and CDR2 from the germline V gene are MNHEY and SVGEGT. CDR3 length: 16 amino acids. The chain's CDR3 is CASSTPGTPTPYEQYV. In DNA form, the CDR3 reads TGTGCCAGCAGTACCCCCGGGACTCCAACACCTTACGAGCAGTACGTC.

This clonotype has a count of ten or more. The V gene is TRBV7-8, the J gene TRBJ2-7, with D perhaps given as TRBD1 or TRBD2 (5 bases each). Germline V gene sequence: CDR1 SGHVS, CDR2 FQNEAQ. Trimming removed 4 bases from V and 6 bases from J, with 13 bases in between. The CDR3 loop spans 13 amino acids. Here the CDR3 DNA reads TGTGCCAGCAGCTGGGACCTTACTTCCGAGCAGTACTTC. Translated, it gives CASSWDLTSEQYF.

This clonotype occurred a few times. The chain uses TRBV20-1 and TRBJ1-2; TRBD1 is a possible D gene (5 bases). Germline-derived CDR1 and CDR2 are DFQATT and SNEGSKA (reference sequence). Trimming removed 6 bases from V and 4 bases from J, with 18 bases in between. This CDR3 is built from 14 residues. In DNA form, the CDR3 reads TGCAGTGCGAAGCAGTCCGGGGCCTTCTATGGCTACACCTTC. Translated: CSAKQSGAFYGYTF.

The table lists this clonotype with a few counts. V usage is TRBV11-1 and J usage is TRBJ2-3; D is ambiguous. CDR1 SGHAT and CDR2 FQDESV come from the germline V gene (reference sequence). V shed 5 bases and J shed 1 base, with 10 bases lying between them. The CDR3 spans 14 residues. CDR3 amino acids: CASSPKPGTDTQYF. Here the CDR3 DNA reads TGTGCCAGCAGCCCCAAGCCTGGCACAGATACGCAGTATTTT.

This clonotype was detected only a few times. This rearrangement joins TRBV6-1 to TRBJ1-1, with 8 positions matching TRBD1. The CDR3 is made up of 15 amino acids. Per germline, CDR1 MNHNS and CDR2 SASEGT. V lost 4 bases to trimming and J lost 6 bases; unmatched junction nucleotides: 10. DNA for the CDR3: TGTGCCAGCAGTGCCCGACAGGGGAGGGTCGCTGAAGCTTTCTTT. Translated: CASSARQGRVAEAFF.

The chain uses TRBV27 and TRBJ1-1; D is ambiguous. There are 14 residues in the CDR3. The V end was cut by 3 bases, the J end by 10 bases, with 18 bases between. Germline V gives CDR1 MNHEY, CDR2 SMNVEV (reference sequence). The CDR3 sequence is CASSFLASGSAAFF. CDR3 DNA: TGTGCCAGCAGTTTTTTGGCCTCGGGGAGTGCAGCTTTCTTT.

This clonotype was observed a handful of times. This rearrangement joins TRBV7-8 to TRBJ1-1; no clear D gene. Germline V CDR1 and CDR2: SGHVS, FQNEAQ. This CDR3 spans 15 amino acids. The ends were cut back, 4 bases at V and 0 bases at J, with 12 bases in the middle. The CDR3 coding sequence is TGTGCCAGCAGCTCCGAGATAAGTTTGAACACTGAAGCTTTCTTT. It specifies CASSSEISLNTEAFF.

This clonotype was counted many times. The chain recombines TRBV4-2 with TRBJ2-2; TRBD1 or TRBD2 may be the D gene (6 bases each). Germline CDR1 LGHNA, CDR2 YNFKEQ. CDR3 length equals 17 residues. Trimming pared 0 bases from V and 0 bases from J, leaving 11 bases between. Written as DNA, the CDR3 is TGTGCCAGCAGCCAAGAAGGGGGGCTAGCGAACACCGGGGAGCTGTTTTTT. Protein product: CASSQEGGLANTGELFF.

This clonotype has ten or more counts. This chain joins TRBV6-2 or TRBV6-3 and TRBJ1-1, with D hard to call. Germline assignment: CDR1 MNHEY and CDR2 SVGEGT. The ends were cut back, 4 bases at V and 1 base at J, with 13 bases in the middle. There are 15 residues in the CDR3. This CDR3 reads CASSWQWAKNTEAFF. CDR3 DNA: TGTGCCAGCAGTTGGCAGTGGGCTAAGAACACTGAAGCTTTCTTT.

V and J are TRBV7-2 and TRBJ2-7; 8 positions match TRBD1. V lost 2 bases to trimming and J lost 4 bases; unmatched junction nucleotides: 7. The germline V gene encodes CDR1 SGHTA and CDR2 FQGNSA. The CDR3 consists of 15 residues. The CDR3 reads CASSLSRDRSYEQYV. The DNA for the CDR3 is TGTGCCAGCAGCTTATCCAGGGACAGGAGTTACGAGCAGTACGTC.

At least ten counts were recorded for this clonotype. This chain joins TRBV4-1 and TRBJ1-4; maybe TRBD1 (5 bases). From germline, CDR1 is MGHRA and CDR2 YSYEKL. CDR3 length equals 16 residues. Trimming took off 5 bases at V and 5 bases at J, with 18 bases between the two ends. The CDR3 is CASSALEGLINEKLFF. CDR3 sequence (DNA): TGCGCCAGCAGCGCACTGGAGGGACTGATAAATGAAAAACTGTTTTTT.

A few counts support this clonotype. V is TRBV12-3 or TRBV12-4 and J is TRBJ1-4, with no clear D. The V and J ends lost 2 bases and 0 bases respectively, with 16 bases between them. This CDR3 region has 18 residues. The CDR3 DNA reads as TGTGCCAGCAGTTTAAGGACGTCCGTACGTGCAACTAATGAAAAACTGTTTTTT. Amino acid sequence: CASSLRTSVRATNEKLFF.

The chain links TRBV2 to TRBJ1-2, with D uncertain. CDR1 and CDR2 (germline): SNHLY, FYNNEI. This CDR3 is 13 amino acids long. Trimming shortened V by 5 bases and J by 8 bases, and 15 bases separated the two germline ends. CDR3 amino acids: CASSRTGEEGYTF. For the CDR3, the DNA is TGTGCCAGCAGTCGGACGGGAGAAGAGGGCTACACCTTC.

The sample holds many counts of this clonotype. The J gene is TRBJ2-5, the V gene TRBV15; D uncertain. Germline CDR1 LNHNV, CDR2 YYDKDF (reference sequence). The ends were cut back, 4 bases at V and 6 bases at J, with 6 bases in the middle. This CDR3 region has 11 residues. CDR3 residues: CATSISQTQYF. Here the CDR3 DNA reads TGTGCCACCAGCATCTCCCAGACCCAGTACTTC.

This clonotype appeared many times. The chain is built from TRBV2 and TRBJ2-3; D remains unclear. CDR1 and CDR2 (germline): SNHLY, FYNNEI. The CDR3 covers 13 residues. V was shortened by 8 bases and J by 7 bases, with 16 bases between the two germline ends. The CDR3 reads CASQDPDPNTQYF. The CDR3 DNA is TGTGCCAGCCAGGACCCCGATCCCAATACGCAGTATTTT.

J is TRBJ1-5 and V is TRBV6-2 or TRBV6-3, with TRBD1 identical over 11 bases. CDR3 size: 16 residues. V dropped 6 bases and J dropped 5; count of bases not matched to a gene: 9. The germline CDR1 and CDR2 sequences are MNHEY and SVGEGT. The chain's CDR3 is CASRDPRDRGYQPQHF. CDR3 sequence (DNA): TGTGCCAGCAGAGACCCCCGGGACAGGGGGTATCAGCCCCAGCATTTT.

The sample holds a few counts of this clonotype. Written as DNA, the CDR3 is TGTGCCAGCCGCGCAAGCACTCAGAACACCGGGGAGCTGTTTTTT. Protein product: CASRASTQNTGELFF. The gene calls are TRBV2 and TRBJ2-2; no clear D. Germline lookup yields CDR1 SNHLY and CDR2 FYNNEI. The CDR3 consists of 15 residues. V shed 8 bases and J shed 1 base, with 14 bases lying between them.